This T cell receptor beta chain emerged from a study of blood T cell repertoires in COVID-19. Background on the study: The study drew acute and convalescent COVID-19 samples from the United States, Italy and Spain. The analysed material was cDNA or gDNA that came from T cells, B-cell-depleted T cells, or PBMCs.

CDR1 is SGHAT and CDR2 is FQNNGV in the germline V gene. The germline V and J ends were trimmed by 3 bases and 0 bases, with 6 bases remaining between them. This CDR3 has 14 residues. This clone was found a few times. In the source study's methods: Estimates of nucleated cell counts were drawn from the amplification of reference gene primers. The method was immunoSEQ multiplex PCR; TCRdb's version includes in-frame clones alone and lacks a portion of them. V, J and clone size were drawn from that table, and D and trimming were deduced from the DNA. The sample includes 65,000 to 90,000 clones, around 88% of them seen just once.

This rearrangement joins TRBV11-2 to TRBJ1-3; D not resolved. This TCR was recovered from a man aged 25 to 45 with acute or convalescent COVID-19. The material sequenced was peripheral blood. The CDR3 DNA sequence: TGTGCCAGCAGCTTCGGAGTCTCTGGAAACACCATATATTTT. This sequence encodes CASSFGVSGNTIYF.